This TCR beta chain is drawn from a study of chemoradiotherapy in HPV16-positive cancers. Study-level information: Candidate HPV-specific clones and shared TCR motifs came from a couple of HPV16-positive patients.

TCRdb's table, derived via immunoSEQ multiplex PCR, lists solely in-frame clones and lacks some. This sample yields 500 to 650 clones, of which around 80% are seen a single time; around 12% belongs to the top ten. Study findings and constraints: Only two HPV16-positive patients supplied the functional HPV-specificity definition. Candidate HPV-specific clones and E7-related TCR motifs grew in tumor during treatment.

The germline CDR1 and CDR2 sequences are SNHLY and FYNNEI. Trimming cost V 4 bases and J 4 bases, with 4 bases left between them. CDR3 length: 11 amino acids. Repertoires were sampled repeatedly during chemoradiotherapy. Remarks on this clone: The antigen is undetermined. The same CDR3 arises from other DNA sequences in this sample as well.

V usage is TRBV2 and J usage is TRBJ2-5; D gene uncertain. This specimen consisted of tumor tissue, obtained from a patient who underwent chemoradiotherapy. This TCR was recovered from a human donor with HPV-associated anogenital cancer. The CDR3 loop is CASSVRETQYF. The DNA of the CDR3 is TGTGCCAGCAGTGTACGAGAGACCCAGTACTTC.